Below, 31 T cell receptor beta chains from the same sample are listed, as sequenced in a study of T-cell memory formation after mild COVID-19 (dated by TCRdb to about 2021). Libraries were constructed by 5' RACE. Data came from an Illumina NovaSeq 6000. The public reads were quality trimmed at Q25 with fastp and then assembled into clones with MiXCR by TCRdb, keeping productive beta chains. Each entry merges the rows of one CDR3 protein and shows their most common DNA and genes. For this sample the table gives nearly 200,000 distinct CDR3 sequences, of which 15% to 20% were detected only once. In total, the top ten clones hold 2.4% of the sample. The specimen sequenced was PBMCs or a T cell subset sorted from them (not recorded which). The receptors shown here come from an adult woman who had mild COVID-19 (a few samples of this study predate the infection). The sample titles of this study are shuffled in the database, so cell type and time point are left out; the donor was told from shared clones.

This clonotype showed up just once. The CDR3 DNA reads as TGTGCCAGCTCATTCAAACAGGGGGCGCAGGAAGAGACCCAGTACTTC. Encoded protein: CASSFKQGAQEETQYF. The V call is TRBV18, the J call TRBJ2-5, with 9 positions matching TRBD1. V shed 5 bases, J shed 3 bases, and the junction held 10 bases outside the gene matches. This CDR3 contains 16 residues. Germline lookup yields CDR1 KGHSH and CDR2 LQKENI.

This chain uses TRBV11-2 with TRBJ1-1, with 7 bases identical to TRBD1. Germline lookup yields CDR1 SGHAT and CDR2 FQNNGV. V was pared by 0 bases and J by 6 bases, with 7 bases of the junction left unmatched. CDR3 length equals 15 residues. As DNA, the CDR3 is TGTGCCAGCAGCTTAGACCCCGGAGGGGGCCCTGAAGCTTTCTTT. It translates to CASSLDPGGGPEAFF.

This clonotype was recorded only once. The chain carries TRBV20-1 and TRBJ1-1; possible D gene TRBD1, 5 bases. The V gene's germline CDR1 is DFQATT and CDR2 SNEGSKA (reference sequence). The CDR3 extends over 13 amino acids. V was pared by 6 bases and J by 3 bases, with 14 bases between. The CDR3 spells CSAAGGFDTEAFF. For the CDR3, the DNA is TGCAGTGCGGCTGGGGGATTCGACACTGAAGCTTTCTTT.

This clonotype was observed a handful of times. This rearrangement joins TRBV18 to TRBJ2-7; D is possibly TRBD2 (6 bases). The CDR3 totals 15 residues. The V end lost 2 bases, the J end lost 0 bases, and 11 bases lay between the germline ends. Germline CDR1 is KGHSH and CDR2 is LQKENI. This CDR3 reads CASSPAGRTSYEQYF. The CDR3 bases are TGTGCCAGCTCACCAGCAGGGAGGACCTCCTACGAGCAGTACTTC.

The rearrangement uses TRBV19 and TRBJ2-7; TRBD1 matches 9 bases. V lost 5 bases to trimming and J lost 7 bases; unmatched junction nucleotides: 9. CDR3 length equals 14 residues. The V gene's germline CDR1 is LNHDA and CDR2 SQIVND (reference sequence). CDR3 bases: TGTGCCAGTAGTGCCCGGGACAGGGATGGGGAGCAGTACTTC. This codes for CASSARDRDGEQYF.

This clonotype was counted between two and nine times. The V call is TRBV19, the J call TRBJ2-7; D gene uncertain. The germline gives CDR1 LNHDA, CDR2 SQIVND (reference sequence). V lost 4 bases to trimming and J lost 1 base, with 8 bases between them. This CDR3 region has 13 residues. CDR3 DNA: TGTGCCAGTAGTAGGTCCATTTCCTACGAGCAGTACTTC. Encoded protein: CASSRSISYEQYF.

The chain recombines TRBV5-1 with TRBJ2-7; TRBD2 aligns across 8 bases. The germline V gene has CDR1 SGHRS and CDR2 YFSETQ. The CDR3 spans 15 residues. Trimming took 0 bases from V and 5 from J; bases not matched to a gene: 7. CDR3 loop: CASSLAGTRGHEQYF. As DNA, the CDR3 is TGCGCCAGCAGCTTGGCCGGGACTAGGGGCCACGAGCAGTACTTC.

There are a few counts of this clonotype. The rearrangement joins TRBV18 to TRBJ2-3, with 10 bases identical to TRBD2. Germline V gene data show CDR1 as KGHSH and CDR2 as LQKENI. J was trimmed by 0 bases and V by 3 bases; bases with no gene match: 3. This CDR3 region has 16 residues. The CDR3 reads CASSPLAGASTDTQYF. DNA of the CDR3: TGTGCCAGCTCACCTCTAGCGGGGGCAAGCACAGATACGCAGTATTTT.

This chain connects TRBV20-1 to TRBJ1-5, with 9 positions matching TRBD1. From germline, CDR1 is DFQATT and CDR2 SNEGSKA (reference sequence). V was clipped by 0 bases and J by 7 bases; unmatched bases: 4. The CDR3 loop spans 14 amino acids. The CDR3: CSARDSTGGQPQHF. The DNA of the CDR3 is TGCAGTGCTAGAGATTCGACAGGGGGGCAGCCCCAGCATTTT.

This clonotype was seen more than once but under ten times. The rearrangement links TRBV12-3 or TRBV12-4 to TRBJ1-1, with 11 bases matching TRBD1. CDR3 length: 15 amino acids. Trimming cost V 5 bases and J 5 bases; bases outside gene matches: 7. In DNA, the CDR3 is TGTGCCAGCAGTCCAACCGGGACAGGGGGGACTGAAGCTTTCTTT. It is translated as CASSPTGTGGTEAFF.

At least ten counts were recorded for this clonotype. This chain links TRBV5-5 with TRBJ2-1; D may be TRBD1 (6 bases). The CDR3 extends over 16 amino acids. CDR1 and CDR2 (germline): SGHKS, YYEKEE (reference sequence). V lost 2 bases and J 5 bases, leaving 17 bases between the germline ends. The CDR3 here is CASSFFRQGRDNEQFF. DNA of the CDR3: TGTGCCAGCAGCTTCTTTAGGCAGGGGCGCGACAATGAGCAGTTCTTC.

V usage is TRBV19 and J usage is TRBJ1-5, with unresolved D. This CDR3 has 15 residues. V lost 8 bases and J 0 bases, leaving 14 bases between the germline ends. The germline V gene encodes CDR1 LNHDA and CDR2 SQIVND (reference sequence). The CDR3 bases are TGTGCCAGTTCCTGGACGGACTATAGCAATCAGCCCCAGCATTTT. This sequence encodes CASSWTDYSNQPQHF.

This clonotype was seen only a few times. The chain joins TRBV5-1 to TRBJ2-2; D is possibly TRBD2 (6 bases). With 4 bases removed from V and 4 bases from J, the gap between germline ends came to 11 bases. Looked up from germline, CDR1 is SGHRS and CDR2 is YFSETQ. This CDR3 region has 14 residues. The CDR3 nucleotides are TGCGCCAGCAGCCTCAGGGAGGCCACCGGGGAGCTGTTTTTT. It yields the protein CASSLREATGELFF.

V and J are TRBV29-1 and TRBJ1-3, with TRBD1 matching 9 bases. Germline lookup yields CDR1 SQVTM and CDR2 ANQGSEA. The length of the CDR3 is 16 residues. J gave up 5 bases and V 0 bases, and 8 bases lay outside the gene matches. Here the CDR3 reads CSVEDSPGQGRNTIYF. The CDR3 DNA follows: TGCAGCGTTGAAGATAGTCCGGGACAGGGTAGAAACACCATATATTTT.

V usage is TRBV12-3 or TRBV12-4 and J usage is TRBJ1-2; 8 positions agree with TRBD1. The CDR3 runs 15 residues. V trimming: 7 bases; J trimming: 4 bases; junction bases outside the gene matches: 11. The DNA for the CDR3 is TGTGCCAGCACCCCCACCCCCGACAGGGGCTATGGCTACACCTTC. Residues: CASTPTPDRGYGYTF.

There are a few counts of this clonotype. The chain employs TRBV19 and TRBJ1-1; TRBD1 agrees at 8 bases. V shed 11 bases, J shed 1 base, and the junction held 6 bases outside the gene matches. The CDR3 contains 13 residues. CDR1 is LNHDA, CDR2 SQIVND, per germline (reference sequence). This CDR3 is CAARDRPNTEAFF. The CDR3 DNA reads TGTGCCGCCCGGGACAGGCCGAACACTGAAGCTTTCTTT.

The chain links TRBV7-3 to TRBJ1-1; 9 bases fit TRBD1. V lost 7 bases to trimming and J lost 0 bases; unmatched junction nucleotides: 18. Germline CDR1 SGHTA, CDR2 FQGTGA. This CDR3 region has 19 residues. This CDR3 reads CASNLCPGQGPAMNTEAFF. In DNA form, the CDR3 reads TGTGCCAGCAACCTATGCCCTGGACAGGGGCCCGCCATGAACACTGAAGCTTTCTTT.

The table lists this clonotype with a few counts. The V gene is TRBV5-6, the J gene TRBJ2-3; 10 nucleotides align to TRBD2. In germline, CDR1 is SGHDT, CDR2 YYEEEE. V lost 4 bases, J lost 2 bases, and 7 bases stayed unmatched. The CDR3 covers 16 residues. CDR3 residues: CASSARTSGYTDTQYF. CDR3 bases: TGTGCCAGCAGCGCTCGGACTAGCGGATACACAGATACGCAGTATTTT.

This chain links TRBV5-1 with TRBJ1-5, with TRBD1 matching 9 bases. The CDR3 has 14 residues. The V gene's germline CDR1 is SGHRS and CDR2 YFSETQ. V trimming: 5 bases; J trimming: 6 bases; junction bases outside the gene matches: 6. CDR3 DNA sequence: TGCGCCAGCAGTCAAGACAGGGGGAGTCAGCCCCAGCATTTT. Translating gives CASSQDRGSQPQHF.

This clonotype was detected only a few times. V usage is TRBV7-2 and J usage is TRBJ2-6, with D perhaps TRBD2 (7 bases). The germline gives CDR1 SGHTA, CDR2 FQGNSA. V was trimmed by 8 bases and J by 2 bases, leaving 13 bases between them. CDR3 length: 15 residues. The CDR3 sequence: CASSRGATGANVLTF. The CDR3 nucleotides are TGTGCCAGCTCCCGGGGGGCGACTGGGGCCAACGTCCTGACTTTC.

This rearrangement joins TRBV29-1 to TRBJ2-5; 7 positions match TRBD1. With 4 bases clipped from V and 2 bases from J, the junction kept 7 bases outside the gene matches. The CDR3 has 14 amino acids. Germline values: CDR1 SQVTM, CDR2 ANQGSEA. The CDR3 DNA follows: TGCAGCGTTGTGACAGGGCTCCATCAAGAGACCCAGTACTTC. Its protein product is CSVVTGLHQETQYF.

This clonotype has a count of ten or more. The rearrangement links TRBV7-6 to TRBJ2-5; tentative D call: TRBD2 (5 bases). CDR1 and CDR2 (germline): SGHVS, FNYEAQ. Between the trimmed V and J ends, which lost 1 base and 5 bases, there was a span of 14 bases. CDR3 length: 15 amino acids. CDR3 residues: CASSLVANRRETQYF. The CDR3 nucleotides read TGTGCCAGCAGCTTAGTAGCGAACCGACGGGAGACCCAGTACTTC.

V is TRBV20-1 and J is TRBJ2-1, with TRBD2 identical over 11 bases. Unmatched junction bases numbered 5, after V lost 4 bases and J lost 6 bases. From germline, CDR1 is DFQATT and CDR2 SNEGSKA (reference sequence). The CDR3 has 14 residues. CDR3 sequence (DNA): TGCAGTGCTAAACTAGCGGGAGTCCGCAATGAGCAGTTCTTC. It codes for CSAKLAGVRNEQFF.

CDR3 in DNA: TGTGCCAGCAGCCGTACAGGGGGACTCGTCGACGAGCAGTACTTC. Its translation: CASSRTGGLVDEQYF. The rearrangement uses TRBV7-9 and TRBJ2-7, with 8 bases that match TRBD1. With V trimmed by 5 bases and J by 5 bases, 11 bases remained unmatched. This CDR3 region has 15 residues. Germline CDR1 and CDR2: SEHNR and FQNEAQ (reference sequence). Full variable domain (rest looked up from reference TRBV7-9 and TRBJ2-7): DTGVSQNPRHKITKRGQNVTFRCDPISEHNRLYWYRQTLGQGPEFLTYFQNEAQLEKSRLLSDRFSAERPKGSFSTLEIQRTEQGDSAMYLCASSRTGGLVDEQYFGPGTRLTVT.

Here the CDR3 reads CATSDSINRVDGYTF. CDR3 DNA sequence: TGTGCCACCAGTGATAGTATTAACAGGGTCGACGGCTACACCTTC. The chain is built from TRBV24-1 and TRBJ1-2; TRBD1 might be the D (6 bases). Deletions cut 3 bases from V and 8 bases from J, with 18 bases between. Germline V gene lookup returns CDR1 KGHDR and CDR2 SFDVKD. The CDR3 consists of 15 residues.

This clonotype turned up a few times. The chain is built from TRBV7-6 and TRBJ2-3, with D perhaps TRBD1 (5 bases). The CDR3 extends over 15 amino acids. CDR1 and CDR2 (germline): SGHVS, FNYEAQ. Deletions cut 2 bases from V and 0 bases from J, with 9 bases between. CDR3 region: CASSLRQYSTDTQYF. The CDR3 DNA follows: TGTGCCAGCAGCTTACGACAGTACAGCACAGATACGCAGTATTTT.

The V and J genes are TRBV6-5 and TRBJ1-2; 9 bases agree with TRBD1. This CDR3 has 14 residues. V lost 6 bases and J lost 7; bases outside the gene matches: 9. Germline V gene sequence: CDR1 MNHEY, CDR2 SVGAGI. The CDR3 DNA reads TGTGCCAGCAGGCAACAGGGGGCTCGGGGTGGCTACACCTTC. This sequence encodes CASRQQGARGGYTF.

CDR3 DNA sequence: TGTGCCAGCAGCCGACAGGGTATGGGCTACACCTTC. Amino acids: CASSRQGMGYTF. V gene TRBV6-1 combines with J gene TRBJ1-2, with TRBD1 matching 7 bases. The V gene end was trimmed by 6 bases and the J gene end by 8 bases; junction bases not matched to a gene: 6. The germline gives CDR1 MNHNS, CDR2 SASEGT. This CDR3 comprises 12 residues.

The chain links TRBV6-1 to TRBJ1-5; possible D gene TRBD1, 5 bases. Germline V CDR1 and CDR2: MNHNS, SASEGT. V was trimmed by 4 bases and J by 3 bases, leaving 7 bases between them. CDR3 length equals 13 residues. The CDR3 protein is CASSGQTNQPQHF. The CDR3 DNA sequence: TGTGCCAGCAGTGGACAGACCAATCAGCCCCAGCATTTT.

Only a few counts were recorded for this clonotype. The chain has TRBV5-1 and TRBJ1-1; TRBD1 agrees at 12 bases. Germline trimming cut 5 bases from V and 0 bases from J; bases unmatched to any gene: 5. The germline V gene has CDR1 SGHRS and CDR2 YFSETQ. The CDR3 extends over 16 amino acids. In DNA form, the CDR3 reads TGCGCCAGCAGAGCCGGGACAGGGGGCCTGAACACTGAAGCTTTCTTT. Its translation: CASRAGTGGLNTEAFF.

This clonotype was detected a few times. V and J are TRBV20-1 and TRBJ2-2; TRBD1 might be the D (6 bases). This CDR3 region has 13 residues. V was pared by 5 bases and J by 6 bases, with 13 bases between. Germline values: CDR1 DFQATT, CDR2 SNEGSKA (reference sequence). CDR3 sequence (DNA): TGCAGTGCTCGACAGGATTACGCCGGGGAGCTGTTTTTT. Its translation is CSARQDYAGELFF.